This TCR beta chain was profiled in a study of T-cell reconstitution after alpha-beta-depleted transplantation in children. The study, taken as a whole, reports: One year after transplant, T-cell counts and diversity came mostly from newly produced T cells. Expanded clones from the graft, numbering several hundred, reportedly supplied alpha-beta T cells about two months after transplant.

This CDR3 is built from 14 residues. J lost 3 bases, V lost 7 bases, and 7 bases had no gene match. Germline V gives CDR1 SQVTM, CDR2 ANQGSEA. There are a few counts of this clonotype. Its antigen remains unknown. As it was prepared, the TCRbeta library received unique molecular identifiers. One entry per CDR3 protein results from TCRdb running MiXCR on the PCR reads. Of about 510,000 distinct CDR3 sequences listed, approximately 10% are singletons. This chain joins TRBV29-1 and TRBJ2-3, with 10 bases identical to TRBD2. The sample was PBMCs, mostly from graft donor cells, taken 180 days after TCRalphabeta/CD19-depleted stem cell transplant. This clonotype was obtained from a female patient younger than 10 who had a stem cell transplant for aplastic anemia, so the T cells may come from the graft donor. This CDR3 is CSASSGRGTDTQYF. The CDR3 coding sequence is TGCAGCGCATCTAGCGGGAGAGGGACAGATACGCAGTATTTT.